This is a list of T cell receptor beta chains from one sample in a study of blood T cells in healthy people across ages. TCRdb redid the calling of the 5' RACE reads with MiXCR, one entry per CDR3 protein. This sample yields around 1.5 million distinct CDR3 sequences, of which 42% are seen a single time; 6.5% to 10% belongs to the top ten. Material for sequencing was blood. These receptor sequences come from a young woman in good health. Both conserved end residues are part of each CDR3. The D gene is left open where the match is weak. Only part of the rows carry a size: once, few, many, or a class if the clone is expanded.

j_gene	v_gene	d_gene	abundance	CDR3nt	CDR3aa
TRBJ2-7	TRBV7-6	TRBD1	.	TGTGCCAGCAGCCCGACCGGGACAGACGAGCAGTACTTC	CASSPTGTDEQYF
TRBJ1-6	TRBV15	.	.	TGTGCCACCAGCAGAGACCGGCCGATTTCACCCCTCCACTTT	CATSRDRPISPLHF
TRBJ2-7	TRBV12-3/TRBV12-4	.	few	TGTGCCAGCAGTTTTAGTCCGCCAGGGTCTGGTTACGAGCAGTACTTC	CASSFSPPGSGYEQYF
TRBJ2-1	TRBV27	.	.	TGTGCCAGCAGTAGCCACAGGGACCCCAGCTCCTACAATGAGCAGTTCTTC	CASSSHRDPSSYNEQFF
TRBJ1-4	TRBV12-3/TRBV12-4	.	few	TGTGCCAGCAGTTCAATCCCGGTGGGTGAAAAACTGTTTTTT	CASSSIPVGEKLFF
TRBJ2-4	TRBV5-1	.	.	TGCGCCAGCAGCTTGCCAGGGTCTGAGGCCAAAAACATTCAGTACTTC	CASSLPGSEAKNIQYF
TRBJ2-7	TRBV9	.	few	TGTGCCAGCAGCCTCACGGGGCAGGGGAGGGACGAGCAGTACTTC	CASSLTGQGRDEQYF
TRBJ2-4	TRBV7-2	TRBD1	few	TGTGCCAGCAGCTTGAGGAACAGGGGGCAATCCCTAGCCAAAAACATTCAGTACTTC	CASSLRNRGQSLAKNIQYF
TRBJ1-4	TRBV28	TRBD1	.	TGTGCCAGCAGGGTGACAGGGGAATGGGAAAAACTGTTTTTT	CASRVTGEWEKLFF
TRBJ2-7	TRBV20-1	TRBD2	.	TGCAGTGCTAGAGGTTTGACTAGCGGGAGTTACGAGCAGTACTTC	CSARGLTSGSYEQYF
TRBJ2-5	TRBV5-1	.	many	TGCGCCAGCAGCTTCAGCGACTCGAATCGGGAGACCCAGTACTTC	CASSFSDSNRETQYF
TRBJ2-1	TRBV20-1	TRBD2	few	TGCAGTGCTAGAGGCCTTACTAGCGGGGGGTTCAATGAGCAGTTCTTC	CSARGLTSGGFNEQFF
TRBJ1-6	TRBV20-1	.	.	TGCAGTGCCAGGGAGGCAGGCTATAATTCACCCCTCCACTTT	CSAREAGYNSPLHF
TRBJ1-3	TRBV2	TRBD1	.	TGTGCCAGCTCACGGACAGGCTCTGGAAACACCATATATTTT	CASSRTGSGNTIYF
TRBJ2-1	TRBV30	.	.	TGTGCCTGGAGTGGCAGGATGGGCAATGAGCAGTTCTTC	CAWSGRMGNEQFF
TRBJ2-5	TRBV7-2	TRBD2	.	TGTGCCAGCAGCTCCCCCTTTGGCGGGGGGGCGGCCTCGACACAAGAGACCCAGTACTTC	CASSSPFGGGAASTQETQYF
TRBJ2-5	TRBV7-2	.	.	TGTGCCAGCAGCGTGGCGGGAAAGAAAGAGACCCAGTACTTC	CASSVAGKKETQYF
TRBJ2-1	TRBV5-1	.	.	TGCGCCAGCAGCTTGGAACAGGGACTCCGTGAGCAGTTCTTC	CASSLEQGLREQFF
TRBJ2-5	TRBV6-1	.	.	TGTGCCAGCAGCCCCAACGGCCAGCGAGAGACCCAGTACTTC	CASSPNGQRETQYF
TRBJ1-2	TRBV3-1	.	.	TGTGCCAGCAGCCAAGCCCCTTTTGTGAGAGATGGCTACACCTTC	CASSQAPFVRDGYTF
TRBJ1-1	TRBV29-1	.	.	TGCAGCGTTGACGGACACCTCCAGAGCACTGAAGCTTTCTTT	CSVDGHLQSTEAFF
TRBJ1-5	TRBV11-2	TRBD1	.	TGTGCCAGCAGCTTAGATGGGACAGATTATCAGCCCCAGCATTTT	CASSLDGTDYQPQHF
TRBJ2-7	TRBV5-1	TRBD2	.	TGCGCCAGCAAGCCGGGACTAGCTCCAAGCTCCTACAATGAGCAGTACTTC	CASKPGLAPSSYNEQYF
TRBJ1-1	TRBV5-5	.	.	TGTGCCAGCAGCTGGGCGGGAGGGCCTCTCGACACTGAAGCTTTCTTT	CASSWAGGPLDTEAFF
TRBJ2-1	TRBV27	TRBD2	.	TGTGCCAGCAGTTCCCGACTAGCCAATGAGCAGTTCTTC	CASSSRLANEQFF
TRBJ2-3	TRBV6-1	TRBD1	.	TGTGCCAGCAGTTTGCGAGGACAGGGGTGGGCAGATACGCAGTATTTT	CASSLRGQGWADTQYF
TRBJ2-7	TRBV6-5	.	.	TGTGCCAGCAGTTACTCTTTGTCCTACGAGCAGTACTTC	CASSYSLSYEQYF
TRBJ2-6	TRBV4-3	.	.	TGCGCCAGCAGCCAGCAGGGGGGCCTTTCTGGGGCCAACGTCCTGACTTTC	CASSQQGGLSGANVLTF